This T cell receptor beta chain came from a study of T cell responses to AZD1222 COVID-19 vaccine. The CDR3 is made up of 15 amino acids. Trimming shortened V by 6 bases and J by 0 bases, and 12 bases separated the two germline ends. Germline lookup yields CDR1 MNHEY and CDR2 SVGAGI. This table comes from immunoSEQ multiplex PCR, and its TCRdb copy is limited to in-frame clones, with some not included. The sample shows some 160,000 clones, about 92% of them seen only once. Material: peripheral blood, obtained on day 0 of AZD1222 vaccination. The chain has TRBV6-5 and TRBJ1-3, with D unclear. This clonotype was obtained from an adult in good health. The CDR3 region is CASSMDGASGNTIYF. For the CDR3, the DNA is TGTGCCAGCAGCATGGACGGAGCCTCTGGAAACACCATATATTTT.